This T cell receptor beta chain was obtained from a study of blood T cell repertoires in COVID-19. To note about this clone: Other DNA sequences of this sample code for an identical CDR3.

CDR1 and CDR2 from the germline V gene are SGHRS and YFSETQ. The CDR3 has 13 residues. V was cut by 0 bases and J by 2 bases, with 5 bases left in between. In the study's own analysis: Amplified reference gene primers provided the basis for estimating nucleated cell counts. Libraries were prepared by immunoSEQ multiplex PCR; TCRdb keeps only in-frame clonotypes and omits some of them. From that table come the V and J calls and clone size; the DNA was used to work out D and trimming. Among under 200,000 clones listed, roughly 88% were seen once. The V and J genes are TRBV5-1 and TRBJ1-2; D unclear. The TCR originated in an elderly woman with acute or convalescent COVID-19. Sequencing used peripheral blood. The CDR3 loop is CASSLAQNYGYTF. As DNA, the CDR3 is TGCGCCAGCAGCTTGGCCCAGAACTATGGCTACACCTTC.